This T cell receptor (beta chain) stems from a study of blood T cell repertoires in COVID-19. CDR1 and CDR2 from the germline V gene are MNHEY and SVGAGI. The CDR3 spans 13 residues. The V gene lost 3 bases and the J gene lost 6 bases, with 9 bases spanning the gap. Categorization into cohorts depended on clinical history that participants reported. Authors' methods: Amplification of reference gene primers provided the estimated nucleated cell counts. Profiled with immunoSEQ multiplex PCR; TCRdb holds only in-frame clones, not every one. V and J calls and clone size are as listed in that table; D and trimming were resolved from the DNA. The table has approximately 470,000 clones, 87% seen once.

Sequenced sample: PBMCs or T cells enriched from blood (not recorded which). This sequence was found in a woman between 18 and 29 years old who had recovered from COVID-19. This rearrangement joins TRBV6-5 to TRBJ2-1, with D possibly TRBD2 on 6 matching bases. The CDR3: CASSYLGGNEQFF. In nucleotides, the CDR3 is TGTGCCAGCAGTTATCTCGGGGGCAATGAGCAGTTCTTC.